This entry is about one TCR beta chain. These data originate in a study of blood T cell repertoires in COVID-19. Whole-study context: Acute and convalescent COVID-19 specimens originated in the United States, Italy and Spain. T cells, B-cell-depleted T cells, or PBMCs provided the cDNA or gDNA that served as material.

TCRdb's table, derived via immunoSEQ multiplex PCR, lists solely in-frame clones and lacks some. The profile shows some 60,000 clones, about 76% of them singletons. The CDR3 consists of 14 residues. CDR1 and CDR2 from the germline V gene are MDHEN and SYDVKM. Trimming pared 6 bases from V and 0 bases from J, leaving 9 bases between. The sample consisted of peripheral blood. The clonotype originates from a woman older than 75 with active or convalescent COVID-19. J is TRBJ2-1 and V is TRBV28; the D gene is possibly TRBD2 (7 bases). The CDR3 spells CASRGGGSYNEQFF. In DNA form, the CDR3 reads TGTGCCAGCAGGGGAGGGGGCTCCTACAATGAGCAGTTCTTC.